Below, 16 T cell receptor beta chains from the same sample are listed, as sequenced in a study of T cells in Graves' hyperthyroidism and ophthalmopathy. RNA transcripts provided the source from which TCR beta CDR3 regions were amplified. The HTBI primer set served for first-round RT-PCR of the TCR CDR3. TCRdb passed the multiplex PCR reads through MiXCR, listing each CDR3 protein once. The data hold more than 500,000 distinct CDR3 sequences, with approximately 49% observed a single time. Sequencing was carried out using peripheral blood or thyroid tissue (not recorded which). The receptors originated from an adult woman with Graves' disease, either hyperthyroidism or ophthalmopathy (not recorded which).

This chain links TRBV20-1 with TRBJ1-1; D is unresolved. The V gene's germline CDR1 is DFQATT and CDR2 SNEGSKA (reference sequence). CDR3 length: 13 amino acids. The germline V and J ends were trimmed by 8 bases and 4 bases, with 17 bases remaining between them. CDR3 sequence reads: CSTRAVFGTEAFF. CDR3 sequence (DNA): TGCAGTACACGGGCGGTCTTCGGCACTGAAGCTTTCTTT.

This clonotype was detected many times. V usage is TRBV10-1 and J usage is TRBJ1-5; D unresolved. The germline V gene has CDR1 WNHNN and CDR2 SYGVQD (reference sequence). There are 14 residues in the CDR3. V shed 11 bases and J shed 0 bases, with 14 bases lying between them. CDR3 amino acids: CAGSLQVSNQPQHF. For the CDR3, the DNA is TGCGCCGGTAGCCTTCAGGTTAGCAATCAGCCCCAGCATTTT.

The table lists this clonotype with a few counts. The CDR3 loop reads CSGSRTSGRAREQYF. CDR3 DNA sequence: TGCAGCGGATCAAGGACTAGCGGGAGGGCCAGGGAGCAGTACTTC. This sequence joins TRBV20-1 and TRBJ2-7, with 15 bases identical to TRBD2. CDR1 and CDR2 (germline): DFQATT, SNEGSKA (reference sequence). The CDR3 length is 15 residues.

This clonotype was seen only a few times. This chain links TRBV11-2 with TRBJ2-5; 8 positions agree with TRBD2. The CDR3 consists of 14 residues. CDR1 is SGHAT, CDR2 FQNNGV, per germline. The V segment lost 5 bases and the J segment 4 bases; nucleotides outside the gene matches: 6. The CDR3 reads CASSPGRGVETQYF. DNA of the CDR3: TGTGCCAGCAGCCCCGGGAGGGGAGTAGAGACCCAGTACTTC.

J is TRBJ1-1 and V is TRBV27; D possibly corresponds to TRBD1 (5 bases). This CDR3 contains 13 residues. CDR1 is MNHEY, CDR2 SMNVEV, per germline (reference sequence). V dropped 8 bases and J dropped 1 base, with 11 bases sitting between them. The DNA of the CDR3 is TGTGCCAGCGGGGGACGGGGGAACACTGAAGCTTTCTTT. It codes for CASGGRGNTEAFF.

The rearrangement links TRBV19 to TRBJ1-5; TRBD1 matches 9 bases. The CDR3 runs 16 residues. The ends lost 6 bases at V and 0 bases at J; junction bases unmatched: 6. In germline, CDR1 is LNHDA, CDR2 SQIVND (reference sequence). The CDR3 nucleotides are TGTGCCAGTAGGCCACCGGGACAGGGTAGCAATCAGCCCCAGCATTTT. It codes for CASRPPGQGSNQPQHF.

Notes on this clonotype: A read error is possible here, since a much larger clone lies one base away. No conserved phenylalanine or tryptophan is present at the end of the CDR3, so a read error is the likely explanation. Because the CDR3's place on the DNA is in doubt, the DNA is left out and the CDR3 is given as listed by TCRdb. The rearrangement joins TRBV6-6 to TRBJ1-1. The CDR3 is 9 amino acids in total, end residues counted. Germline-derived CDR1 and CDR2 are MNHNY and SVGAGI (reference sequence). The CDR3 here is CACSERSLD.

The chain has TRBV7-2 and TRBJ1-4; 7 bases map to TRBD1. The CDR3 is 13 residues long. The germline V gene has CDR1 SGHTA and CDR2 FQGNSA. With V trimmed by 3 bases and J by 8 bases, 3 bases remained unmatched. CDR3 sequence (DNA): TGTGCCAGCAGCTTCCTAGGGGGCGAAAAACTGTTTTTT. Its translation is CASSFLGGEKLFF.

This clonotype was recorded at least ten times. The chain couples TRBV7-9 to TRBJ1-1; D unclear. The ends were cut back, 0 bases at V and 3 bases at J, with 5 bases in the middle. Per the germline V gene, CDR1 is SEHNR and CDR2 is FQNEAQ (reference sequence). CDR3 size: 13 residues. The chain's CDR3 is CASSLAEDTEAFF. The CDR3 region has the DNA TGTGCCAGCAGCTTAGCGGAGGACACTGAAGCTTTCTTT. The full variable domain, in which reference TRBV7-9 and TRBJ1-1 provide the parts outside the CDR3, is DTGVSQNPRHKITKRGQNVTFRCDPISEHNRLYWYRQTLGQGPEFLTYFQNEAQLEKSRLLSDRFSAERPKGSFSTLEIQRTEQGDSAMYLCASSLAEDTEAFFGQGTRLTVV.

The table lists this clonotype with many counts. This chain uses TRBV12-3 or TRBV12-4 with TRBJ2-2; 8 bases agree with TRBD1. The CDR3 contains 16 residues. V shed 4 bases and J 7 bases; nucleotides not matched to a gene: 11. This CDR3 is CASSSGQGFYIGELFF. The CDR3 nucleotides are TGTGCCAGCAGTTCCGGACAGGGCTTTTATATCGGGGAGCTGTTTTTT.

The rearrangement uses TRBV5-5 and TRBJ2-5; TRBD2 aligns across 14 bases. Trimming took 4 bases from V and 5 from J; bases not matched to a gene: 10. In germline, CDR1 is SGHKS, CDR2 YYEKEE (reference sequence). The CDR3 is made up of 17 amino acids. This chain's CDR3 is CASSPGGLAGVQETQYF. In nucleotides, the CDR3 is TGTGCCAGCAGCCCCGGGGGACTAGCGGGAGTTCAGGAGACCCAGTACTTC.

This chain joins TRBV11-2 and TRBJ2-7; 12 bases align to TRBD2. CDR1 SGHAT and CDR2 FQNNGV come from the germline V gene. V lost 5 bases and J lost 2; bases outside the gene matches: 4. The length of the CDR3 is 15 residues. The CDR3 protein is CASSRTSGETYEQYF. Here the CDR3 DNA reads TGTGCCAGCAGCAGGACTAGCGGGGAGACCTACGAGCAGTACTTC.

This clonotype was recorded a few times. CDR3: CASSGYDQPQHF. In DNA form, the CDR3 reads TGTGCCAGCTCCGGATATGATCAGCCCCAGCATTTT. V gene TRBV2 combines with J gene TRBJ1-5; D gene unclear. V lost 8 bases to trimming and J lost 5 bases, with 10 bases between them. This CDR3 spans 12 amino acids. Germline assignment: CDR1 SNHLY and CDR2 FYNNEI.

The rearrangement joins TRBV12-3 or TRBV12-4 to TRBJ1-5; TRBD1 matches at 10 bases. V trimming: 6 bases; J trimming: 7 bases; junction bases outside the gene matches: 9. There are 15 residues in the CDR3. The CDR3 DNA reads TGTGCCAGCAGCCACGGGACAGGGGTCGGACAGCCCCAGCATTTT. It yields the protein CASSHGTGVGQPQHF.

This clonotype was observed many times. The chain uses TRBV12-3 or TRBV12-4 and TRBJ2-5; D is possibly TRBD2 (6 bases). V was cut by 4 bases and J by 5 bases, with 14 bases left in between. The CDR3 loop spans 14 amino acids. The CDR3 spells CASSSGRGWETQYF. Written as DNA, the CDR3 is TGTGCCAGCAGTTCGGGACGGGGGTGGGAGACCCAGTACTTC.

CDR3 sequence (DNA): TGTGCCAGCAGGATAGCGGGAGGGCCGGGGGAGCAGTACTTC. Translation gives CASRIAGGPGEQYF. The chain carries TRBV7-2 and TRBJ2-7, with 11 bases fitting TRBD2. V lost 6 bases and J lost 7; bases outside the gene matches: 8. The CDR3 totals 14 residues. In germline, CDR1 is SGHTA, CDR2 FQGNSA.